This TCR beta chain stems from a study of cytomegalovirus exposure and HLA in healthy donors. Study summary: Approximately 85 million unique TCRs from HLA-typed donors were held in an early data release. Findings and caveats of the study: Cytomegalovirus-associated TCR beta chains were listed, numbering more than 150. Trimming of TCR beta V- and J-genes showed a link, identified in a later analysis, to a missense DCLRE1C variant. It was shown in a later analysis that HLA-associated TCR beta chains were more clonally expanded than other, equally common chains.

The study ran its PCR with 60 Vbeta and 13 Jbeta primers. The method was immunoSEQ multiplex PCR; TCRdb's version includes in-frame clones alone and lacks a portion of them. Of some 130,000 clones detected, around 76% appear once; the ten largest clones hold 7.3%. In the case of this clone: What it recognizes is unknown.

V was shortened by 7 bases and J by 0 bases, with 10 bases between the two germline ends. CDR3 size: 14 residues. Germline CDR1 is MNHEY and CDR2 is SVGAGI. The specimen sequenced was PBMCs. The chain recombines TRBV6-5 with TRBJ1-5; D might be TRBD1 (6 bases). The receptor was derived from a male donor in good health and CMV-seronegative. In DNA form, the CDR3 reads TGTGCCAGCAACTCCAGGGGTAGCAATCAGCCCCAGCATTTT. Encoded protein: CASNSRGSNQPQHF.